The 21 T cell receptor beta chains listed next were all sequenced from one sample in a study of shared clonotypes between healthy human individuals (dated by TCRdb to 2019 to 2021). Receptor amplification or capture employed the immunoSEQ multiplex PCR assay. What TCRdb holds here is the immuneACCESS table cut down to in-frame rearrangements. Part of the clones is not present; checked against another copy, under half of the missing clones reflect an unresolved V gene, and the others are unexplained. The sample table shows more than 400,000 clones, and approximately 84% are seen once. The ten largest clonotypes hold approximately 12% of the sample. Sequencing used PBMCs. The receptors were gathered from a woman aged 40 to 50 in good health. Some clones in this sample may be carry-over from other donors' samples.

This sequence joins TRBV27 and TRBJ2-7; no clear D. Germline loops: CDR1 MNHEY, CDR2 SMNVEV (reference sequence). Trimming took off 4 bases at V and 0 bases at J, with 13 bases between the two ends. The CDR3 is made up of 15 amino acids. The CDR3 loop reads CASSSIRGSSYEQYF. The CDR3 DNA follows: TGTGCCAGCAGTTCAATCCGTGGCAGCTCCTACGAGCAGTACTTC.

The chain combines TRBV13 with TRBJ2-1; D is undetermined. Looked up from germline, CDR1 is PRHDT and CDR2 is FYEKMQ (reference sequence). Trimming took 4 bases from V and 8 from J, leaving 15 bases between them. CDR3 length: 14 amino acids. The CDR3 sequence: CASSSVPRVDEQFF. The CDR3 nucleotides read TGTGCCAGCAGCTCAGTCCCCCGGGTCGATGAGCAGTTCTTC.

The chain has TRBV10-3 and TRBJ2-2; TRBD2 is a possible D gene (6 bases). Germline V CDR1 and CDR2: ENHRY, SYGVKD. With 2 bases removed from V and 5 bases from J, the gap between germline ends came to 21 bases. The CDR3 loop spans 18 amino acids. The CDR3 DNA reads TGTGCCATCAGTGAGAGCGGAAGCGGGTCAGTGGAAACCGGGGAGCTGTTTTTT. Amino acids: CAISESGSGSVETGELFF.

V usage is TRBV5-1 and J usage is TRBJ1-4; no clear D gene. Trimming took 6 bases from V and 1 from J, leaving 13 bases between them. The CDR3 has 15 residues. Germline V gene data show CDR1 as SGHRS and CDR2 as YFSETQ. CDR3 DNA sequence: TGCGCCAGCATGGAGAGGGTGGGAACTAATGAAAAACTGTTTTTT. It codes for CASMERVGTNEKLFF.

This clone was detected a few times. The V and J genes are TRBV9 and TRBJ2-1; D possibly matches TRBD1 or TRBD2 (6 bases each). V was clipped by 2 bases and J by 6 bases, with 18 bases between them. CDR3 size: 16 residues. Germline loops: CDR1 SGDLS, CDR2 YYNGEE. The CDR3 spells CASSVYPRGELNEQFF. CDR3 nucleotide sequence: TGTGCCAGCAGCGTCTACCCAAGGGGGGAGCTCAATGAGCAGTTCTTC.

V is TRBV7-2 and J is TRBJ2-1, with TRBD2 matching over 9 bases. The CDR3 length is 15 residues. V trimming: 1 base; J trimming: 9 bases; junction bases outside the gene matches: 7. CDR1 is SGHTA, CDR2 FQGNSA, per germline. The CDR3 bases are TGTGCCAGCAGCTTAGTGGCGGGAGGGCCGTCTGAGCAGTTCTTC. Protein: CASSLVAGGPSEQFF. Complete variable domain (other parts from reference TRBV7-2 and TRBJ2-1): GAGVSQSPSNKVTEKGKDVELRCDPISGHTALYWYRQSLGQGLEFLIYFQGNSAPDKSGLPSDRFSAERTGGSVSTLTIQRTQQEDSAVYLCASSLVAGGPSEQFFGPGTRLTVL.

This sequence joins TRBV29-1 and TRBJ1-1; D is perhaps TRBD1 (5 bases). Germline V gives CDR1 SQVTM, CDR2 ANQGSEA. V lost 7 bases to trimming and J lost 11 bases, with 26 bases between them. The CDR3 length is 14 residues. In DNA form, the CDR3 reads TGCAGCGCTACCAAGCAGGGCAGGCGCTTCGGGGCTTTCTTT. It is translated as CSATKQGRRFGAFF.

The chain has TRBV4-2 and TRBJ2-2; tentative D call: TRBD2 (6 bases). This CDR3 has 15 amino acids. Trimming left V 5 bases short and J 4 bases short, with 14 bases between. Germline CDR1 LGHNA, CDR2 YNFKEQ. The CDR3 DNA reads as TGTGCCAGCAGCGACTGGAGGGCAGGCACCGGGGAGCTGTTTTTT. It specifies CASSDWRAGTGELFF.

A remark on this clone: A read error may account for a junction end that differs from germline. The chain uses TRBV7-7 and TRBJ2-7, with TRBD1 matching 7 bases. CDR3 length: 14 amino acids. CDR1 is SSHAT and CDR2 is FNYEAQ in the germline V gene (reference sequence). The CDR3 region has the DNA TGTGCTAGCAGCTTAGTAGGGACAGATGGGGAGCAGTACTTC. Translated, it gives CASSLVGTDGEQYF.

The sample holds many counts of this clone. Other DNA sequences in the same sample also yield this CDR3. This chain connects TRBV5-1 to TRBJ2-7; D is undetermined. V lost 0 bases, J lost 2 bases, and 12 bases lay in between. CDR1 and CDR2 from the germline V gene are SGHRS and YFSETQ. The CDR3 contains 15 residues. Here the CDR3 DNA reads TGCGCCAGCAGCTTGGAAGGATCCAGAGCCTACGAGCAGTACTTC. It codes for CASSLEGSRAYEQYF.

The V and J genes are TRBV7-2 and TRBJ2-4; weak D call: TRBD1 (5 bases). CDR1 and CDR2 from the germline V gene are SGHTA and FQGNSA. The CDR3 is 12 residues long. Trimming took 5 bases from V and 12 from J, leaving 14 bases between them. The CDR3 sequence: CASSLREGAQYF. In nucleotides, the CDR3 is TGTGCCAGCAGCCTCAGGGAAGGAGCTCAGTACTTC.

This clone has a handful of counts. The rearrangement links TRBV30 to TRBJ1-2, with TRBD1 matching 7 bases. The germline gives CDR1 GTSNPN, CDR2 SVGIG (reference sequence). Germline trimming cut 1 base from V and 8 bases from J; bases unmatched to any gene: 4. This CDR3 comprises 12 residues. The CDR3 is CAWSGQGVGYTF. The CDR3, as DNA: TGTGCCTGGAGTGGGCAGGGGGTCGGCTACACCTTC. The full variable domain, in which reference TRBV30 and TRBJ1-2 provide the parts outside the CDR3, is SQTIHQWPATLVQPVGSPLSLECTVEGTSNPNLYWYRQAAGRGLQLLFYSVGIGQISSEVPQNLSASRPQDRQFILSSKKLLLSDSGFYLCAWSGQGVGYTFGSGTRLTVV.

The CDR3 is CASSSFTSLSYEQYF. CDR3 bases: TGTGCCAGCAGCTCATTTACTAGCCTCTCCTACGAGCAGTACTTC. The chain employs TRBV7-9 and TRBJ2-7; D is possibly TRBD2 (6 bases). Germline values: CDR1 SEHNR, CDR2 FQNEAQ (reference sequence). V lost 4 bases, J lost 0 bases, and 13 bases lay in between. The CDR3 has 15 amino acids.

The rearrangement uses TRBV9 and TRBJ2-2, with TRBD1 matching 7 bases. Per the germline V gene, CDR1 is SGDLS and CDR2 is YYNGEE. The CDR3 is made up of 14 amino acids. V lost 0 bases to trimming and J lost 5 bases; unmatched junction nucleotides: 1. The CDR3 nucleotides read TGTGCCAGCAGCGTAGGGACAGGTACCGGGGAGCTGTTTTTT. It translates to CASSVGTGTGELFF.

The chain joins TRBV15 to TRBJ2-4; weak D call: TRBD2 (5 bases). The CDR3 runs to 15 residues. Trimming took off 0 bases at V and 4 bases at J, with 10 bases between the two ends. CDR1 LNHNV and CDR2 YYDKDF come from the germline V gene (reference sequence). The CDR3, as DNA: TGTGCCACCAGCAGAGATTCGGAGGTTAAAAACATTCAGTACTTC. Encoded protein: CATSRDSEVKNIQYF.

As for this clone: A far larger clone differs by one base, so this is likely a read error. This sample also contains other DNA sequences that code for the same CDR3. The chain couples TRBV2 to TRBJ2-2; TRBD1 might be the D (5 bases). There are 16 residues in the CDR3. Germline CDR1 SNHLY, CDR2 FYNNEI. The chain's CDR3 is CASSEQGITNTGELFF. CDR3 sequence (DNA): TGTGCCAGCAGTGAACAGGGAATTACGAACACAGGGGAGCTGTTTTTT.

This rearrangement joins TRBV6-5 to TRBJ2-5; 9 bases map to TRBD2. The germline V gene has CDR1 MNHEY and CDR2 SVGAGI. With V trimmed by 6 bases and J by 5 bases, 4 bases remained unmatched. There are 13 residues in the CDR3. The CDR3 region is CASRLAGEETQYF. The CDR3 DNA follows: TGTGCCAGCAGGTTAGCGGGAGAGGAGACCCAGTACTTC.

The chain uses TRBV11-2 and TRBJ2-1, with 10 bases matching TRBD2. Unmatched junction bases numbered 6, after V lost 5 bases and J lost 2 bases. The CDR3 runs to 16 residues. Germline V lookup: CDR1 SGHAT, CDR2 FQNNGV. CDR3 residues: CASSQGGLATYNEQFF. CDR3 sequence (DNA): TGTGCCAGCAGCCAGGGGGGACTAGCGACCTACAATGAGCAGTTCTTC.

In this sample, this clone turned up a few times. V is TRBV28 and J is TRBJ1-1; D not resolved. The length of the CDR3 is 13 residues. The germline CDR1 and CDR2 sequences are MDHEN and SYDVKM. Trimming left V 4 bases short and J 6 bases short, with 12 bases between. CDR3 DNA: TGTGCCAGCAGTTGGGGATCTCGATCTGAAGCTTTCTTT. Its protein product is CASSWGSRSEAFF.

This clone was recorded once. With a far larger clone one base away, a read error is the likely cause. This chain connects TRBV25-1 to TRBJ1-2; 7 nucleotides align to TRBD1. The CDR3 extends over 13 amino acids. The germline gives CDR1 MGHDK, CDR2 SYGVNS. V trimming: 6 bases; J trimming: 4 bases; junction bases outside the gene matches: 5. The CDR3 sequence: CASRAGGCYGYTF. CDR3 coding DNA: TGTGCCAGCAGGGCAGGGGGTTGCTATGGCTACACCTTC.

This sequence joins TRBV27 and TRBJ2-1, with TRBD2 matching over 10 bases. Germline CDR1 and CDR2: MNHEY and SMNVEV (reference sequence). The CDR3 totals 17 residues. J gave up 2 bases and V 0 bases, and 4 bases lay outside the gene matches. CDR3 region: CASSLSSGLAAYNEQFF. As DNA, the CDR3 is TGTGCCAGCAGTTTATCCAGCGGACTAGCGGCCTACAATGAGCAGTTCTTC.